A selection of T cell receptor beta chains follows, all from one sample in a study of T cell changes during pregnancy in multiple sclerosis. Assay: immunoSEQ multiplex PCR; the TCRdb copy retains only in-frame clones and omits some. Among tens of thousands of clones listed, approximately 90% were seen once. The sample consisted of peripheral blood, taken in the second trimester of pregnancy. Receptor source: a female donor in good health, enrolled as a control in a pregnancy study. Each CDR3 is given with its conserved first and last residue. A D gene is named only where the DNA matches it firmly. For some rows the clone size is stated as once, few or many, or as a class when expanded; others skip it.

j_call d_call cdr3_length v_call clone_size cdr3_aa cdr3_nt
TRBJ1-3 . 17 TRBV13 . CASSNRGQPSSGNTIYF TGTGCCAGCAGCAACCGTGGACAGCCCTCCTCTGGAAACACCATATATTTT
TRBJ1-5 . 15 TRBV2 . CASSEVQTLDQPQHF TGTGCCAGCAGTGAAGTTCAAACGCTAGATCAGCCCCAGCATTTT
TRBJ2-7 TRBD2 21 TRBV13 . CASSLGPFQGPGLAVPYEQYF TGTGCCAGCAGCTTAGGCCCCTTTCAGGGGCCCGGACTAGCGGTCCCCTACGAGCAGTACTTC
TRBJ1-3 TRBD1 16 TRBV5-5 . CASSWGSGGSGNTIYF TGTGCCAGCAGCTGGGGGTCAGGGGGCTCTGGAAACACCATATATTTT
TRBJ1-1 TRBD1 14 TRBV5-1 . CASRASLGTDEAFF TGCGCCAGCAGAGCGAGCCTAGGGACAGATGAAGCTTTCTTT
TRBJ1-2 . 14 TRBV4-1 . CASSPYGGAGSYTF TGCGCCAGCAGCCCTTACGGGGGGGCAGGGAGCTACACCTTC
TRBJ1-1 TRBD1 17 TRBV18 . CASSPLVTGGRHTEAFF TGTGCCAGCTCACCATTAGTGACAGGGGGAAGGCACACTGAAGCTTTCTTT
TRBJ1-6 . 16 TRBV6-4 many CASSDSHLGASSPLHF TGTGCCAGCAGTGACTCCCACCTGGGGGCTAGTTCACCCCTCCACTTT
TRBJ2-7 . 12 TRBV9 . CASSSTGPEQYF TGTGCCAGCAGCTCCACAGGCCCCGAGCAGTACTTC
TRBJ2-7 TRBD1 14 TRBV6-1 . CASSGGTGAYEQYF TGTGCCAGCAGTGGCGGGACAGGGGCCTACGAGCAGTACTTC
TRBJ2-7 TRBD2 18 TRBV11-2 . CASSLNRIPTSGSYEQYF TGTGCCAGCAGCTTAAACAGGATACCGACTAGCGGCTCCTACGAGCAGTACTTC
TRBJ2-7 . 13 TRBV10-3 . CAITGTGYDEQYF TGTGCCATCACCGGAACGGGTTACGACGAGCAGTACTTC
TRBJ2-3 . 14 TRBV9 . CASSVAASTDTQYF TGTGCCAGCAGCGTTGCGGCAAGCACAGATACGCAGTATTTT
TRBJ2-5 TRBD1 14 TRBV11-2 . CASSSTGTGGGQYF TGTGCCAGCAGCTCAACCGGGACAGGGGGTGGCCAGTACTTC
TRBJ1-4 TRBD1 18 TRBV4-1 . CASSLQYPGQNFNEKLFF TGCGCCAGCAGCCTTCAATATCCGGGACAGAATTTTAATGAAAAACTGTTTTTT
TRBJ1-2 TRBD1 13 TRBV4-1 . CASRSGTADGYTF TGCGCCAGCAGATCCGGGACAGCGGATGGCTACACCTTC
TRBJ1-5 . 13 TRBV6-1 . CASSEAEVQPQHF TGTGCCAGCAGTGAAGCAGAGGTTCAGCCCCAGCATTTT
TRBJ2-3 TRBD2 17 TRBV7-3 . CASSLSGASGNVDTQYF TGTGCCAGCAGCTTAAGCGGGGCTAGCGGGAATGTAGATACGCAGTATTTT
TRBJ2-7 TRBD2 15 TRBV6-1 few CASTGEGPPSYEQYF TGTGCCAGCACCGGGGAGGGACCACCCTCCTACGAGCAGTACTTC
TRBJ1-2 TRBD1 17 TRBV5-6 . CASSSLGAGGIVQGYTF TGTGCCAGCAGCTCCCTGGGGGCAGGGGGCATAGTACAGGGCTACACCTTC
TRBJ2-5 . 14 TRBV11-2 . CASSLGRLEKTQYF TGTGCCAGCAGCTTAGGGCGACTAGAGAAGACCCAGTACTTC
TRBJ1-4 . 15 TRBV6-5 . CASSYKGATNEKLFF TGTGCCAGCAGTTACAAGGGGGCAACTAATGAAAAACTGTTTTTT
TRBJ2-3 TRBD2 15 TRBV19 . CASRGAGGLTDTQYF TGTGCCAGTAGAGGAGCGGGGGGGCTGACAGATACGCAGTATTTT
TRBJ2-1 TRBD2 15 TRBV19 . CASRLAGGPLDEQFF TGTGCCAGTAGACTAGCGGGGGGGCCCTTAGATGAGCAGTTCTTC
TRBJ1-6 . 15 TRBV28 . CASRTRGGNNSPLHF TGTGCCAGCCGGACCCGAGGGGGTAATAATTCACCCCTCCACTTT
TRBJ1-3 . 14 TRBV6-1 . CASRDRYSGNTIYF TGTGCCAGCCGTGACAGGTACTCTGGAAACACCATATATTTT
TRBJ2-7 TRBD2 20 TRBV10-2 . CASSERGGVAGVLSSYEQYF TGCGCCAGCAGTGAGAGGGGGGGGGTAGCGGGAGTCCTCAGCTCCTACGAGCAGTACTTC
TRBJ1-2 . 15 TRBV19 . CASSPRTRANYGYTF TGTGCCAGTAGTCCTAGGACACGAGCTAACTATGGCTACACCTTC
TRBJ1-2 . 12 TRBV19 . CAIFNRGFGYTF TGTGCCATTTTCAACCGGGGTTTCGGCTACACCTTC
TRBJ1-2 . 14 TRBV6-4 . CASSQQGGGYGYTF TGTGCCAGCAGTCAACAGGGAGGGGGCTATGGCTACACCTTC
TRBJ2-1 TRBD2 15 TRBV28 . CASHRAGGSYNEQFF TGTGCCAGCCACAGGGCGGGGGGTTCCTACAATGAGCAGTTCTTC
TRBJ1-5 . 16 TRBV4-2 . CASSPQGDAGDQPQHF TGTGCCAGCAGCCCCCAGGGAGATGCAGGGGATCAGCCCCAGCATTTT
TRBJ1-6 TRBD1 13 TRBV7-2 . CASAGTGASPLHF TGTGCCAGCGCCGGGACAGGGGCATCACCCCTCCACTTT
TRBJ2-5 . 15 TRBV7-9 . CASSGGTPSPQTQYF TGTGCCAGCAGCGGCGGGACCCCGTCCCCCCAGACCCAGTACTTC
TRBJ1-5 . 16 TRBV5-6 . CASSSFSGGRNQPQHF TGTGCCAGCAGCTCCTTCAGCGGGGGACGCAATCAGCCCCAGCATTTT
TRBJ2-7 TRBD1 17 TRBV4-2 . CASSQGPPDRGTYEQYF TGTGCCAGCAGCCAAGGCCCCCCGGACAGGGGTACCTACGAGCAGTACTTC
TRBJ1-5 . 14 TRBV6-4 . CASSEGGAEQPQHF TGTGCCAGCAGTGAGGGGGGGGCAGAGCAGCCCCAGCATTTT
TRBJ2-3 . 14 TRBV6-1 . CASSAGVGTDTQYF TGTGCCAGCAGTGCCGGGGTGGGCACAGATACGCAGTATTTT
TRBJ2-7 TRBD2 15 TRBV29-1 . CSVILLGGLPYEQYF TGCAGCGTGATCCTCCTGGGGGGGTTACCCTACGAGCAGTACTTC
TRBJ2-7 TRBD1 14 TRBV6-1 . CASRGTESSYEQYF TGTGCCAGCAGAGGGACAGAATCCTCCTACGAGCAGTACTTC
TRBJ2-2 TRBD2 17 TRBV18 . CASTTLRTSGNTGELFF TGTGCCAGCACCACGCTCAGGACTAGCGGTAACACCGGGGAGCTGTTTTTT
TRBJ1-1 . 11 TRBV7-9 once CASSGRAEAFF TGTGCCAGCAGCGGGAGGGCTGAAGCTTTCTTT
TRBJ1-5 TRBD1 13 TRBV29-1 . CSVGQGVEQPQHF TGCAGCGTGGGACAGGGGGTCGAGCAGCCCCAGCATTTT
TRBJ2-5 TRBD2 15 TRBV7-6 . CASSFGLAGAETQYF TGTGCCAGCAGCTTTGGGCTAGCGGGGGCGGAGACCCAGTACTTC
TRBJ2-2 . 16 TRBV9 . CASSVGPAENTGELFF TGTGCCAGCAGCGTAGGACCAGCGGAGAACACCGGGGAGCTGTTTTTT
TRBJ2-1 TRBD1 15 TRBV6-1 . CASSATGFPYNEQFF TGTGCCAGCAGTGCGACAGGGTTCCCCTACAATGAGCAGTTCTTC
TRBJ1-1 . 17 TRBV14 . CASSQAGQRTFNTEAFF TGTGCCAGCAGCCAAGCTGGCCAGCGAACTTTTAACACTGAAGCTTTCTTT
TRBJ2-5 TRBD2 20 TRBV6-1 few CASSEGGILLAVPRQETQYF TGTGCCAGCAGTGAGGGGGGGATCCTCCTAGCAGTTCCCCGCCAAGAGACCCAGTACTTC
TRBJ1-1 TRBD1 14 TRBV5-1 . CASSRGQLNTEAFF TGCGCCAGCAGCCGGGGACAGTTGAACACTGAAGCTTTCTTT
TRBJ2-7 TRBD2 15 TRBV28 once CASSLPSGTAYEQYF TGTGCCAGCAGTTTACCTAGCGGGACCGCCTACGAGCAGTACTTC
TRBJ1-4 . 15 TRBV19 . CASSVLDRDNEKLFF TGTGCCAGTAGTGTTCTGGACAGAGATAATGAAAAACTGTTTTTT
TRBJ2-5 . 14 TRBV28 . CASSGGTVKETQYF TGTGCCAGCAGTGGGGGGACGGTTAAAGAGACCCAGTACTTC
TRBJ2-7 . 15 TRBV28 . CASSPTRGMSYEQYF TGTGCCAGCAGCCCGACGAGAGGGATGTCCTACGAGCAGTACTTC
TRBJ1-5 TRBD1 14 TRBV2 . CASSHAGGNQPQHF TGTGCCAGCAGTCATGCAGGGGGAAATCAGCCCCAGCATTTT
TRBJ1-4 . 14 TRBV28 . CASSLWSLNEKLFF TGTGCCAGCAGTTTATGGTCTTTAAATGAAAAACTGTTTTTT